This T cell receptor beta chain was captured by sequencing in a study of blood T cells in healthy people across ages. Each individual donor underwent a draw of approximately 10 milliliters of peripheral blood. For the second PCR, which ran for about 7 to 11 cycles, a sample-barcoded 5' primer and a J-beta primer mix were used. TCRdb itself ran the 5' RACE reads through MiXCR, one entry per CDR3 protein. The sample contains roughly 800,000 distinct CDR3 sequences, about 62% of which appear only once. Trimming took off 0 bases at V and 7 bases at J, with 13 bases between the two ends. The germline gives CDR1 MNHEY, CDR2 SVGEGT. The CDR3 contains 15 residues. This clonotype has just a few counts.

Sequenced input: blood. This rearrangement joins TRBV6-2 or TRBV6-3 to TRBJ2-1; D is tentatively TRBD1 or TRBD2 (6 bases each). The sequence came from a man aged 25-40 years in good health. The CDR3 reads CASSYSNGGRNEQFF. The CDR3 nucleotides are TGTGCCAGCAGTTACTCGAATGGGGGGCGAAATGAGCAGTTCTTC.